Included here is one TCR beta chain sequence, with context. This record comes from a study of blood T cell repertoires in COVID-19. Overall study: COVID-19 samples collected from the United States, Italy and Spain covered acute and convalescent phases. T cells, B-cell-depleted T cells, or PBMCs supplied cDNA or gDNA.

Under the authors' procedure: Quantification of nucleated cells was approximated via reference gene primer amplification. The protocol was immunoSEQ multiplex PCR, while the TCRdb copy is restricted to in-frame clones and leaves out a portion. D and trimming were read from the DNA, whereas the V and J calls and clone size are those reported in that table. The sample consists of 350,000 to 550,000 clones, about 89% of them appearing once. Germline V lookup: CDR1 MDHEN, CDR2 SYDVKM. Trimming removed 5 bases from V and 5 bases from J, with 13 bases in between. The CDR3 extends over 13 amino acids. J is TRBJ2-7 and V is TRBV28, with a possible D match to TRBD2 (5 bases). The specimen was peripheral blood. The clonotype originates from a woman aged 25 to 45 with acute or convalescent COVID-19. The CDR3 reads CASSPLGAHEQYF. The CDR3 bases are TGTGCCAGCAGTCCCCTGGGAGCTCACGAGCAGTACTTC.